This TCR beta chain came from a study of Ad26.COV2.S vaccination and SARS-CoV-2 variants. Documented treatment: around 19 received Ad26.COV2.S at low or high dose, single or two shots; roughly five received placebo; per-sample allocation not given. Following the first vaccine or placebo injection, samples were taken on day 63. Measured with immunoSEQ multiplex PCR; TCRdb has only the in-frame clones, and not every one. The repertoire holds 290,000 or so clones, about 89% seen once, with under 4% in the top ten. Per the germline V gene, CDR1 is LNHNV and CDR2 is YYDKDF (reference sequence). V lost 1 base to trimming and J lost 10 bases, with 7 bases between them. The CDR3 extends over 11 amino acids.

The origin of this receptor is a person aged 18-60 years who received the Ad26.COV2.S COVID-19 vaccine or a placebo. The rearrangement links TRBV15 to TRBJ1-1, with D unclear. The specimen was peripheral blood, collected in a trial of Ad26.COV2.S vaccine versus placebo. As DNA, the CDR3 is TGTGCCACCAGCAGAGGGGTAAGAGCTTTCTTT. Its translation is CATSRGVRAFF.